This T cell receptor (beta chain) was documented in a study of blood T cell repertoires in COVID-19. Study as a whole: There were acute and convalescent COVID-19 samples, and they came from the United States, Italy and Spain. Nucleic acid was either cDNA or gDNA, and it came from T cells, B-cell-depleted T cells, or PBMCs.

Original methodology: For nucleated cells, counts were estimated from reference gene primer amplification. Clones were sequenced by immunoSEQ multiplex PCR, and TCRdb holds only the in-frame ones, with some missing. V, J and clone size reflect that table, while D and trimming were determined from the DNA. In the table there are roughly 20,000 clones, 70% to 90% of which are singletons. The germline V gene has CDR1 LNHDA and CDR2 SQIVND (reference sequence). This CDR3 has 15 residues. V was shortened by 3 bases and J by 4 bases, with 12 bases between the two germline ends. The sequencing input was peripheral blood. This sequence joins TRBV19 and TRBJ1-4; D ambiguous. The sequence was collected from a woman of 80 years or more with active COVID-19. The CDR3 sequence is CASSMYSTFNEKLFF. The DNA for the CDR3 is TGTGCCAGTAGTATGTACAGCACCTTTAATGAAAAACTGTTTTTT. Full variable domain (missing parts from reference TRBV19 and TRBJ1-4): DGGITQSPKYLFRKEGQNVTLSCEQNLNHDAMYWYRQDPGQGLRLIYYSQIVNDFQKGDIAEGYSVSREKKESFPLTVTSAQKNPTAFYLCASSMYSTFNEKLFFGSGTQLSVL.